This T cell receptor beta chain was observed in a study of identical twins. The CDR3 sequence is 16 residues long. V was shortened by 7 bases and J by 6 bases, with 25 bases between the two germline ends. The V gene's germline CDR1 is SGHRS and CDR2 YFSETQ. TCRdb fed the 5' RACE reads into MiXCR, producing one record per CDR3 protein. Of over 500,000 distinct CDR3 sequences listed, under 25% were seen once; the top ten hold around 0.91%. This sample was also put to use in a study of T cells expressing NK-cell markers. This second study says: It remained uncertain whether the expanded NKG2C+ T cell clones were specific for HCMV antigens.

The source is a young woman in good health. Sequenced material: CD4+ T cells sorted from blood. The gene calls are TRBV5-1 and TRBJ1-2; D not certain. The DNA for the CDR3 is TGCGCCAGCCGTCTTTCCGTATGGGCAGAAGAAAATGGCTACACCTTC. This encodes CASRLSVWAEENGYTF. Filled out from reference TRBV5-1 and TRBJ1-2, the complete variable domain reads KAGVTQTPRYLIKTRGQQVTLSCSPISGHRSVSWYQQTPGQGLQFLFEYFSETQRNKGNFPGRFSGRQFSNSRSEMNVSTLELGDSALYLCASRLSVWAEENGYTFGSGTRLTVV.